This is a list of T cell receptor beta chains from one sample in a study of cytomegalovirus exposure and HLA in healthy donors. TCRdb's copy holds only in-frame clones and misses some; the assay was immunoSEQ multiplex PCR. In total, the table holds 40,000 to 60,000 clones. The material sequenced was PBMCs. The source is a male donor in good health and CMV-seropositive. CDR3s include the opening cysteine and the closing phenylalanine or tryptophan. The D gene is left open where the match is weak.

D	V	J	CDR3	DNA
NA	TRBV18	TRBJ1-1	CASSPPSTQAFF	TGTGCCAGCTCACCACCGAGTACGCAAGCTTTCTTT
TRBD1	TRBV19	TRBJ2-7	CASSTPRDSARWEQYF	TGTGCCAGTAGTACCCCCCGGGACAGCGCCCGGTGGGAGCAGTACTTC
NA	TRBV6-5	TRBJ2-3	CASSRGRISTDTQYF	TGTGCCAGCAGTAGGGGCCGGATTAGCACAGATACGCAGTATTTT
TRBD2	TRBV9	TRBJ2-3	CASSVELAALTDTQYF	TGTGCCAGCAGCGTAGAACTAGCGGCGCTCACAGATACGCAGTATTTT
NA	TRBV7-2	TRBJ2-7	CASSLVPGSYEQYF	TGTGCCAGCAGCTTAGTCCCGGGCTCCTACGAGCAGTACTTC
NA	TRBV5-1	TRBJ2-4	CASSLQGLGAKNIQYF	TGCGCCAGCAGCCTACAGGGATTGGGAGCCAAAAACATTCAGTACTTC
TRBD2	TRBV9	TRBJ2-7	CASSLLEGGEQYF	TGTGCCAGCAGCCTCCTGGAGGGAGGGGAGCAGTACTTC
TRBD1	TRBV7-9	TRBJ1-3	CASSFQGGVGNTIYF	TGTGCCAGCAGCTTTCAGGGGGGCGTTGGAAACACCATATATTTT
TRBD1	TRBV4-1	TRBJ2-1	CASSPGQGVYNEQFF	TGCGCCAGCTCCCCCGGACAGGGGGTTTACAATGAGCAGTTCTTC
TRBD1	TRBV5-1	TRBJ1-6	CASSRGQNNSPLHF	TGCGCCAGCAGCCGGGGACAGAATAATTCACCCCTCCACTTT
TRBD1	TRBV12-5	TRBJ2-5	CASGLAPIGTGGFQETQYF	TGTGCTAGTGGTTTGGCCCCTATCGGGACAGGGGGTTTCCAAGAGACCCAGTACTTC
NA	TRBV9	TRBJ1-4	CASSRAWGVDEKLFF	TGTGCCAGCAGCCGAGCCTGGGGCGTTGATGAAAAACTGTTTTTT
TRBD2	TRBV7-2	TRBJ2-3	CASSLVAGGPGFAQYF	TGTGCCAGCAGCTTGGTAGCGGGGGGGCCGGGGTTTGCGCAGTATTTT
TRBD1	TRBV11-1	TRBJ1-4	CASSPGQGFIEEKLFF	TGTGCCAGCAGCCCGGGACAGGGTTTTATCGAAGAAAAACTGTTTTTT
NA	TRBV11-2	TRBJ1-1	CASSPLVGYTEAFF	TGTGCCAGCAGCCCCCTGGTGGGCTACACTGAAGCTTTCTTT
NA	TRBV15	TRBJ1-5	CATSRGGQPQHF	TGTGCCACCAGCAGAGGAGGTCAGCCCCAGCATTTT
NA	TRBV21-1	TRBJ1-4	CASSSRIHSEKLFF	TGTGCCAGCAGCTCCAGAATCCACAGCGAAAAACTGTTTTTT
NA	TRBV7-7	TRBJ2-1	CASSLSGSRNEQFF	TGTGCCAGCAGCCTCAGCGGTTCTAGGAATGAGCAGTTCTTC
NA	TRBV5-8	TRBJ2-7	CASSLWQGNYEQYF	TGTGCCAGCAGCTTGTGGCAGGGAAACTACGAGCAGTACTTC
TRBD2	TRBV5-6	TRBJ2-2	CASSFGGLATGELFF	TGTGCCAGCAGCTTTGGGGGACTAGCCACCGGGGAGCTGTTTTTT
TRBD1	TRBV19	TRBJ1-5	CASSTRQGARQPQHF	TGTGCCAGTAGTACCCGACAGGGCGCGAGGCAGCCCCAGCATTTT
TRBD2	TRBV7-9	TRBJ2-1	CASSFTLGLAGDNEQFF	TGTGCCAGCAGTTTTACTTTGGGACTAGCGGGGGATAATGAGCAGTTCTTC
NA	TRBV7-6	TRBJ2-3	CASSLKSQSTDTQYF	TGTGCCAGCAGCTTAAAATCCCAGAGCACAGATACGCAGTATTTT
TRBD1	TRBV6-1	TRBJ2-7	CASAQGAGYEQYF	TGTGCCAGTGCACAGGGGGCTGGTTACGAGCAGTACTTC
NA	TRBV5-4	TRBJ1-6	CASSLEVGANSPLHF	TGTGCCAGCAGCTTGGAGGTAGGGGCTAATTCACCCCTCCACTTT
TRBD1	TRBV9	TRBJ1-1	CASSAGTGDTEAFF	TGTGCCAGCAGCGCCGGGACAGGGGACACTGAAGCTTTCTTT
NA	TRBV19	TRBJ1-3	CASSPRVAGNTIYF	TGTGCCAGTAGCCCCCGGGTTGCTGGAAACACCATATATTTT
TRBD1	TRBV9	TRBJ1-2	CASNPANGDRVDVQGYTF	TGTGCCAGCAATCCAGCAAACGGGGACAGGGTTGACGTTCAGGGCTACACCTTC
NA	TRBV28	TRBJ2-7	CASSTPAGSTYEQYF	TGTGCCAGCAGTACCCCAGCGGGTTCAACCTACGAGCAGTACTTC
TRBD1	TRBV2	TRBJ2-1	CASSPGQGFYNEQFF	TGTGCCAGCAGCCCGGGACAGGGTTTTTACAATGAGCAGTTCTTC
NA	TRBV29-1	TRBJ2-7	CSVRVGGYEQYF	TGCAGCGTTCGGGTGGGAGGCTACGAGCAGTACTTC
NA	TRBV10-1	TRBJ2-2	CATAFRTGELFF	TGCGCCACCGCCTTCAGGACCGGGGAGCTGTTTTTT
NA	TRBV21-1	TRBJ1-3	CASSKGWDTLPSGNTIYF	TGTGCCAGCAGCAAGGGGTGGGACACTTTACCCTCTGGAAACACCATATATTTT
NA	TRBV5-5	TRBJ1-2	CASSPDSNYGYTF	TGTGCCAGCAGCCCAGACAGTAACTATGGCTACACCTTC
TRBD2	TRBV11-1	TRBJ2-3	CASSFGSGGSDTQYF	TGTGCCAGCAGCTTCGGTAGCGGGGGCTCAGATACGCAGTATTTT
NA	TRBV12-2	TRBJ2-7	CASRVAFGEQYF	TGTGCAAGCCGGGTAGCGTTTGGGGAGCAGTACTTC
TRBD1	TRBV15	TRBJ2-7	CATSRDPRGPEQYF	TGTGCCACCAGCAGAGATCCCAGGGGGCCTGAGCAGTACTTC